The next 17 T cell receptor beta chains were all read from a single sample in a study of cytomegalovirus exposure and HLA in healthy donors. Primers for the PCR totalled 60 Vbeta and 13 Jbeta. Libraries were prepared by immunoSEQ multiplex PCR; TCRdb keeps only in-frame clonotypes and omits some of them. The repertoire holds 140,000 to 150,000 clones, with roughly 86% as singletons. The material sequenced was PBMCs. Receptors originate from a woman aged 40 to 49 in good health and CMV-seronegative.

The V gene is TRBV7-6, the J gene TRBJ2-7, with 10 bases fitting TRBD2. The length of the CDR3 is 17 residues. Looked up from germline, CDR1 is SGHVS and CDR2 is FNYEAQ. J gave up 6 bases and V 4 bases, and 15 bases lay outside the gene matches. The CDR3 reads CASSSEPSGSWDPEQYF. CDR3 DNA sequence: TGTGCCAGCAGCTCGGAGCCTAGCGGGAGTTGGGATCCCGAGCAGTACTTC. The full variable domain, rest sourced from reference TRBV7-6 and TRBJ2-7, is GAGVSQSPRYKVTKRGQDVALRCDPISGHVSLYWYRQALGQGPEFLTYFNYEAQQDKSGLPNDRFSAERPEGSISTLTIQRTEQRDSAMYRCASSSEPSGSWDPEQYFGPGTRLTVT.

The CDR3 DNA sequence: TGTGCCAGCAGTTACCCCCAGCGGAGCACAGATACGCAGTATTTT. As protein: CASSYPQRSTDTQYF. The chain combines TRBV6-6 with TRBJ2-3; possibly TRBD2 for D (5 bases). The germline V gene encodes CDR1 MNHNY and CDR2 SVGAGI (reference sequence). V gave up 2 bases and J gave up 0 bases, with 9 bases separating them. The CDR3 spans 15 residues.

The chain joins TRBV11-3 to TRBJ1-1; D is uncertain. Germline assignment: CDR1 SGHNT and CDR2 YENEEA. The V gene lost 2 bases and the J gene lost 0 bases, with 10 bases spanning the gap. The CDR3 covers 15 residues. CDR3 DNA sequence: TGTGCCAGCAGCTTATTTCCAGGAATGAACACTGAAGCTTTCTTT. It yields the protein CASSLFPGMNTEAFF.

This chain uses TRBV2 with TRBJ1-5; a possible D gene is TRBD1 (5 bases). CDR3 length equals 13 residues. Germline loops: CDR1 SNHLY, CDR2 FYNNEI. V dropped 7 bases and J dropped 6 bases, with 13 bases sitting between them. The CDR3 DNA reads as TGTGCCAGCAATCAGGGTTACGGTCAGCCCCAGCATTTT. Amino acid sequence: CASNQGYGQPQHF.

The gene calls are TRBV21-1 and TRBJ2-1; the D call of TRBD2 is as the table states it, not checked on the DNA. TRBV21-1 is shown as a pseudogene. The length of the CDR3 is 20 residues. In nucleotides, the CDR3 is TGTGCCAGCAGCAAAGCCCCTCCGGGACTAGCGGGAGGGCCGTTCAATGAGCAGTTCTTC. Translated, it gives CASSKAPPGLAGGPFNEQFF.

The gene calls are TRBV5-1 and TRBJ2-7, with 7 bases aligning to TRBD1. The CDR3 is 13 amino acids. The germline gives CDR1 SGHRS, CDR2 YFSETQ. The V and J ends lost 5 bases and 4 bases, in that order; junction bases with no gene match: 6. The CDR3 sequence is CASRLWTGYEQYF. CDR3 DNA sequence: TGCGCCAGCAGACTGTGGACAGGTTACGAGCAGTACTTC.

Only one count was recorded for this clone. V gene TRBV7-2 combines with J gene TRBJ2-1; 9 nucleotides agree with TRBD2. Germline V CDR1 and CDR2: SGHTA, FQGNSA. V gave up 3 bases and J gave up 8 bases; unmatched junction bases: 5. This CDR3 has 14 amino acids. CDR3 nucleotide sequence: TGTGCCAGCAGCTTGGGCGGGAGGGCCGATGAGCAGTTCTTC. Translating gives CASSLGGRADEQFF. Full variable domain (remainder filled in from reference TRBV7-2 and TRBJ2-1): GAGVSQSPSNKVTEKGKDVELRCDPISGHTALYWYRQSLGQGLEFLIYFQGNSAPDKSGLPSDRFSAERTGGSVSTLTIQRTQQEDSAVYLCASSLGGRADEQFFGPGTRLTVL.

The chain combines TRBV11-3 with TRBJ2-2, with no clear D. The CDR3 consists of 12 residues. Trimming cost V 4 bases and J 6 bases, with 6 bases left between them. Germline V lookup: CDR1 SGHNT, CDR2 YENEEA. CDR3 protein: CASSYYPGELFF. As DNA, the CDR3 is TGTGCCAGCAGCTACTACCCCGGGGAGCTGTTTTTT. Together with reference TRBV11-3 and TRBJ2-2, the CDR3 gives the full variable domain: EAGVVQSPRYKIIEKKQPVAFWCNPISGHNTLYWYLQNLGQGPELLIRYENEEAVDDSQLPKDRFSAERLKGVDSTLKIQPAELGDSAVYLCASSYYPGELFFGEGSRLTVL.

The V call is TRBV2, the J call TRBJ1-2; D is undetermined. Germline CDR1 is SNHLY and CDR2 is FYNNEI. Trimming took off 5 bases at V and 10 bases at J, with 17 bases between the two ends. This CDR3 has 13 residues. The CDR3 DNA is TGTGCCAGCAGTCGAGAGGAGGGCCCTGACTACACCTTC. This translates into CASSREEGPDYTF.

This clone was seen a few times. The genes are TRBV30 and TRBJ2-7; 7 bases line up with TRBD1. Trimming took 5 bases from V and 3 from J; bases not matched to a gene: 7. Germline loops: CDR1 GTSNPN, CDR2 SVGIG (reference sequence). The length of the CDR3 is 13 residues. This chain's CDR3 is CAWAGTAVYEQYF. The CDR3, as DNA: TGTGCCTGGGCAGGGACAGCCGTCTACGAGCAGTACTTC.

This rearrangement joins TRBV27 to TRBJ2-1; 7 positions match TRBD2. This CDR3 region has 15 residues. The trim removed 1 base at V and 7 bases at J, leaving 7 bases unmatched. The germline V gene encodes CDR1 MNHEY and CDR2 SMNVEV (reference sequence). Written as DNA, the CDR3 is TGTGCCAGCAGTTTATGGGCGGGAGAGGGGAATGAGCAGTTCTTC. Translation gives CASSLWAGEGNEQFF.

V and J are TRBV19 and TRBJ1-5, with D maybe TRBD1 (5 bases). Germline V gene data show CDR1 as LNHDA and CDR2 as SQIVND (reference sequence). Trimming removed 6 bases from V and 5 bases from J, with 17 bases in between. This CDR3 spans 15 amino acids. The CDR3 DNA follows: TGTGCCAGTAGACTCATGGGAGGGGATGATCAGCCCCAGCATTTT. Translating it yields CASRLMGGDDQPQHF.

J is TRBJ2-2 and V is TRBV13; TRBD2 matches at 12 bases. V lost 3 bases to trimming and J lost 4 bases; unmatched junction nucleotides: 3. CDR1 is PRHDT, CDR2 FYEKMQ, per germline (reference sequence). The CDR3 loop spans 16 amino acids. The CDR3 spells CASSFRLAGVTGELFF. As DNA, the CDR3 is TGTGCCAGCAGCTTTAGACTAGCGGGAGTCACCGGGGAGCTGTTTTTT.

The rearrangement uses TRBV7-2 and TRBJ1-5; tentatively, D is TRBD1 (6 bases). Trimming stripped 5 bases from V and 4 bases from J, with 18 bases between. Germline lookup yields CDR1 SGHTA and CDR2 FQGNSA. The CDR3 is 16 residues long. CDR3 DNA: TGTGCCAGCAGCCTTCGGACAGAAGGGGATAATCAGCCCCAGCATTTT. Its protein is CASSLRTEGDNQPQHF.

The chain combines TRBV15 with TRBJ1-3; 9 nucleotides match TRBD1. The CDR3 runs to 17 residues. Germline CDR1 LNHNV, CDR2 YYDKDF (reference sequence). V shed 2 bases and J 4 bases; nucleotides not matched to a gene: 9. The CDR3 nucleotides read TGTGCCACCAGCAGACCGGACAGGGGCTATAGCGGAAACACCATATATTTT. Protein sequence: CATSRPDRGYSGNTIYF.

This clone has just a few counts. The chain uses TRBV4-1 and TRBJ2-7; no clear D gene. The CDR3 runs to 15 residues. V shed 5 bases and J shed 4 bases, with 18 bases lying between them. Germline V CDR1 and CDR2: MGHRA, YSYEKL. CDR3 protein: CASSSRYAFAYEQYF. In DNA, the CDR3 is TGCGCCAGCAGCTCTAGGTACGCTTTCGCGTACGAGCAGTACTTC.

This sequence joins TRBV29-1 and TRBJ2-7, with 9 nucleotides matching TRBD2. The CDR3 consists of 16 residues. Germline assignment: CDR1 SQVTM and CDR2 ANQGSEA. V was clipped by 2 bases and J by 1 base; unmatched bases: 9. CDR3 sequence: CSVERPDAGGSYEQYF. The CDR3 DNA reads TGCAGCGTTGAACGGCCGGACGCGGGAGGGTCCTACGAGCAGTACTTC.